Following are 30 T cell receptor beta chains from one sample sequenced in a study of long-term antiretroviral therapy in people with HIV. With survey level as its setting, the immunoSEQ assay was v3.0. Measured with immunoSEQ multiplex PCR; TCRdb has only the in-frame clones, and not every one. The sample includes about 21,000 clones, just over 75% of them seen just once. The sample in question was unsorted PBMCs, obtained 2.2 years after starting antiretroviral therapy. The receptor source for this set is a man over 45 with HIV.

The genes are TRBV5-5 and TRBJ1-4, with D hard to call. This CDR3 spans 18 amino acids. Deletions cut 0 bases from V and 0 bases from J, with 15 bases between. CDR1 SGHKS and CDR2 YYEKEE come from the germline V gene (reference sequence). As DNA, the CDR3 is TGTGCCAGCAGCTTGGCCAAGACGAGCCATGCAACTAATGAAAAACTGTTTTTT. It specifies CASSLAKTSHATNEKLFF.

The V gene is TRBV28, the J gene TRBJ1-5; D gene unclear. The V end was cut by 4 bases, the J end by 4 bases, with 11 bases between. Germline V gives CDR1 MDHEN, CDR2 SYDVKM. The CDR3 runs 14 residues. CDR3: CASSSNWGNQPQHF. DNA of the CDR3: TGTGCCAGCAGTTCCAACTGGGGTAATCAGCCCCAGCATTTT.

The chain couples TRBV19 to TRBJ2-7; D remains unclear. The germline CDR1 and CDR2 sequences are LNHDA and SQIVND (reference sequence). The CDR3 contains 15 residues. The V end lost 4 bases, the J end lost 5 bases, and 18 bases lay between the germline ends. CDR3 amino acids: CASSTMVAGLHEQYF. CDR3 DNA sequence: TGTGCCAGTAGTACTATGGTGGCTGGCCTCCACGAGCAGTACTTC.

V and J are TRBV4-1 and TRBJ2-7; D is undetermined. The CDR3 runs to 14 residues. V dropped 0 bases and J dropped 1 base, with 7 bases sitting between them. CDR1 is MGHRA and CDR2 is YSYEKL in the germline V gene. CDR3 in amino acids: CASSQEPGSYEQYF. The DNA for the CDR3 is TGCGCCAGCAGCCAAGAACCAGGTTCCTACGAGCAGTACTTC.

A remark on this clone: This specimen includes other DNA sequences encoding the same CDR3. The chain links TRBV14 to TRBJ1-6; no firm D call. The CDR3 has 15 amino acids. The germline V and J ends were trimmed by 3 bases and 13 bases, with 19 bases remaining between them. The germline V gene encodes CDR1 SGHDN and CDR2 FVKESK. The CDR3 sequence is CASSHLPGAATPLHF. The CDR3 DNA is TGTGCCAGCAGCCACCTTCCGGGCGCTGCGACGCCCCTCCACTTT.

The V call is TRBV19, the J call TRBJ2-3; 9 nucleotides align to TRBD2. Per the germline V gene, CDR1 is LNHDA and CDR2 is SQIVND (reference sequence). The CDR3 runs to 15 residues. V was clipped by 4 bases and J by 2 bases; unmatched bases: 4. The CDR3 nucleotides are TGTGCCAGTAGTACTAGCGGGATCCCCACAGATACGCAGTATTTT. This gives the protein CASSTSGIPTDTQYF. The full variable domain, completed using reference TRBV19 and TRBJ2-3, is DGGITQSPKYLFRKEGQNVTLSCEQNLNHDAMYWYRQDPGQGLRLIYYSQIVNDFQKGDIAEGYSVSREKKESFPLTVTSAQKNPTAFYLCASSTSGIPTDTQYFGPGTRLTVL.

The chain has TRBV4-3 and TRBJ1-2; D unresolved. This CDR3 spans 14 amino acids. From germline, CDR1 is LGHNA and CDR2 YSLEER. The germline V and J ends were trimmed by 1 base and 2 bases, with 8 bases remaining between them. This CDR3 reads CASSQVVENYGYTF. DNA of the CDR3: TGCGCCAGCAGCCAAGTAGTGGAGAACTATGGCTACACCTTC.

The sample holds one count of this clone. The chain employs TRBV2 and TRBJ2-7; D remains unclear. The CDR3 extends over 11 amino acids. V shed 5 bases and J shed 0 bases, with 2 bases lying between them. Germline V lookup: CDR1 SNHLY, CDR2 FYNNEI. The CDR3 DNA sequence: TGTGCCAGCAGTTACTCCTACGAGCAGTACTTC. Amino acid sequence: CASSYSYEQYF.

The chain employs TRBV7-2 and TRBJ2-3; D might be TRBD2 (6 bases). The V and J ends lost 0 bases and 6 bases respectively, with 7 bases between them. The CDR3 has 13 amino acids. Germline lookup yields CDR1 SGHTA and CDR2 FQGNSA. The CDR3 reads CASSLARGDTQYF. For the CDR3, the DNA is TGTGCCAGCAGCTTAGCCCGGGGGGATACGCAGTATTTT.

The chain carries TRBV27 and TRBJ2-2; D not certain. The germline CDR1 and CDR2 sequences are MNHEY and SMNVEV (reference sequence). The CDR3 spans 14 residues. The CDR3 region is CASSLGWYTGELFF. CDR3 sequence (DNA): TGTGCGTCGTCGTTGGGGTGGTACACCGGGGAGCTGTTTTTT.

V is TRBV7-2 and J is TRBJ2-7, with D unclear. V was cut by 4 bases and J by 3 bases, with 10 bases left in between. Germline V gene lookup returns CDR1 SGHTA and CDR2 FQGNSA. The CDR3 has 13 residues. The CDR3 loop reads CASSSVAYYEQYF. The CDR3 region has the DNA TGTGCCAGCAGCTCCGTGGCATACTACGAGCAGTACTTC.

This clone appeared once. This chain connects TRBV7-2 to TRBJ1-5, with 8 bases identical to TRBD1. The CDR3 contains 16 residues. V shed 1 base and J 6 bases; nucleotides not matched to a gene: 8. Germline CDR1 and CDR2: SGHTA and FQGNSA. CDR3 sequence (DNA): TGTGCCAGCAGCTTAGGGACAGGGTCGGCGGGTCAGCCCCAGCATTTT. Translated: CASSLGTGSAGQPQHF.

The J gene is TRBJ1-1, the V gene TRBV18; D is unclear. Between the trimmed V and J ends, which lost 6 bases and 1 base, there was a span of 15 bases. CDR1 and CDR2 from the germline V gene are KGHSH and LQKENI. The CDR3 runs to 15 residues. CDR3 sequence reads: CASSGRLEANTEAFF. Here the CDR3 DNA reads TGTGCCAGCTCGGGGAGGTTGGAGGCGAACACTGAAGCTTTCTTT.

V is TRBV28 and J is TRBJ1-1, with TRBD1 as a possible D gene (6 bases). Looked up from germline, CDR1 is MDHEN and CDR2 is SYDVKM. This CDR3 region has 14 residues. V was pared by 5 bases and J by 5 bases, with 15 bases between. CDR3 sequence: CASSPRGQRTEAFF. The CDR3 DNA reads as TGTGCCAGCAGTCCGCGGGGGCAACGAACTGAAGCTTTCTTT. Supplemented by reference TRBV28 and TRBJ1-1, the full variable domain reads DVKVTQSSRYLVKRTGEKVFLECVQDMDHENMFWYRQDPGLGLRLIYFSYDVKMKEKGDIPEGYSVSREKKERFSLILESASTNQTSMYLCASSPRGQRTEAFFGQGTRLTVV.

The chain has TRBV11-2 and TRBJ1-1, with 7 bases identical to TRBD1. The CDR3 has 16 amino acids. Per the germline V gene, CDR1 is SGHAT and CDR2 is FQNNGV. V lost 0 bases, J lost 4 bases, and 8 bases stayed unmatched. The CDR3 loop reads CASSLDLRTGVTEAFF. The CDR3 DNA reads as TGTGCCAGCAGCTTAGATCTTCGGACAGGCGTCACTGAAGCTTTCTTT. The whole variable domain, remainder taken from reference TRBV11-2 and TRBJ1-1, is EAGVAQSPRYKIIEKRQSVAFWCNPISGHATLYWYQQILGQGPKLLIQFQNNGVVDDSQLPKDRFSAERLKGVDSTLKIQPAKLEDSAVYLCASSLDLRTGVTEAFFGQGTRLTVV.

The chain joins TRBV4-2 to TRBJ2-5; 7 positions agree with TRBD2. The CDR3 loop spans 15 amino acids. Trimming took 1 base from V and 5 from J; bases not matched to a gene: 7. Germline CDR1 LGHNA, CDR2 YNFKEQ. For the CDR3, the DNA is TGTGCCAGCAGCCAAGGCCAGCGGGGTGGGGAGACCCAGTACTTC. Its translation is CASSQGQRGGETQYF.

This clone was seen once. The chain joins TRBV6-5 to TRBJ2-5; 10 nucleotides agree with TRBD2. The V gene end was trimmed by 5 bases and the J gene end by 5 bases; junction bases not matched to a gene: 5. Germline V gene data show CDR1 as MNHEY and CDR2 as SVGAGI. The CDR3 runs to 14 residues. CDR3 nucleotide sequence: TGTGCCAGCAGTCCCGGGACTAGCGAGGAGACCCAGTACTTC. It is translated as CASSPGTSEETQYF.

The V and J genes are TRBV11-2 and TRBJ2-5, with D perhaps matching TRBD1 or TRBD2 (5 bases each). This CDR3 comprises 12 residues. V lost 10 bases and J lost 2, with 11 bases in between. Germline loops: CDR1 SGHAT, CDR2 FQNNGV. CDR3 nucleotides: TGTGCCACCGGGACGGATCAAGAGACCCAGTACTTC. Its translation is CATGTDQETQYF.

This clone appeared a single time. This sequence joins TRBV4-3 and TRBJ2-1; D uncertain. The V end was cut by 0 bases, the J end by 2 bases, with 8 bases between. The CDR3 loop spans 15 amino acids. Germline-derived CDR1 and CDR2 are LGHNA and YSLEER. CDR3 region: CASSQDDSTYNEQFF. The CDR3 DNA reads as TGCGCCAGCAGCCAAGACGACTCCACCTACAATGAGCAGTTCTTC.

This clone was seen just once. This chain connects TRBV11-2 to TRBJ2-1; TRBD2 might be the D (6 bases). CDR1 SGHAT and CDR2 FQNNGV come from the germline V gene. The CDR3 extends over 13 amino acids. Trimming cost V 4 bases and J 7 bases, with 11 bases left between them. CDR3 DNA sequence: TGTGCCAGCAGCTCGGGACTGAATAATGAGCAGTTCTTC. As protein: CASSSGLNNEQFF.

This chain joins TRBV7-2 and TRBJ2-5; tentatively, D is TRBD2 (6 bases). Germline-derived CDR1 and CDR2 are SGHTA and FQGNSA. This CDR3 contains 17 residues. Deletions cut 1 base from V and 1 base from J, with 16 bases between. DNA of the CDR3: TGTGCCAGCAGCTTAGGGGGCCGGGCGGGGCTCCAAGAGACCCAGTACTTC. Its protein product is CASSLGGRAGLQETQYF.

The chain joins TRBV29-1 to TRBJ1-2; D unclear. This CDR3 has 11 residues. The V gene's germline CDR1 is SQVTM and CDR2 ANQGSEA. V gave up 7 bases and J gave up 5 bases, with 11 bases separating them. The CDR3 spells CSADLGYGYTF. The CDR3 bases are TGCAGCGCCGACTTAGGGTATGGCTACACCTTC.

This clone was seen a few times. This chain joins TRBV7-2 and TRBJ1-5; no definite D call. The CDR3 is 13 amino acids. The V gene's germline CDR1 is SGHTA and CDR2 FQGNSA. The V and J ends lost 1 base and 9 bases respectively, with 10 bases between them. This CDR3 reads CASSLGPLRPQHF. CDR3 nucleotide sequence: TGTGCCAGCAGCTTAGGACCGCTTAGGCCCCAGCATTTT.

This clone was recorded a few times. V gene TRBV7-2 combines with J gene TRBJ2-7; D is perhaps TRBD2 (6 bases). The CDR3 has 16 residues. The germline V gene encodes CDR1 SGHTA and CDR2 FQGNSA. Trimming took off 5 bases at V and 2 bases at J, with 19 bases between the two ends. Written as DNA, the CDR3 is TGTGCCAGCAGCCGTCCGGGGGTACCCCTAACCTACGAGCAGTACTTC. This encodes CASSRPGVPLTYEQYF.

The genes are TRBV6-5 and TRBJ1-6, with TRBD1 matching over 9 bases. The CDR3 extends over 14 amino acids. Germline V gives CDR1 MNHEY, CDR2 SVGAGI. Trimming at V came to 6 bases and at J to 8 bases, leaving 5 bases not matched to a gene. This CDR3 is CASRYRDRDSPLHF. CDR3 DNA sequence: TGTGCCAGCAGATACCGGGACAGGGATTCACCCCTCCACTTT.

V usage is TRBV28 and J usage is TRBJ1-5; TRBD1 aligns across 9 bases. This CDR3 is built from 14 residues. Germline CDR1 reads MDHEN; CDR2 reads SYDVKM. Unmatched junction bases numbered 5, after V lost 4 bases and J lost 7 bases. The CDR3 nucleotides are TGTGCCAGCAGTTACAGGGGGCTCAGACAGCCCCAGCATTTT. Translation gives CASSYRGLRQPQHF.

The J gene is TRBJ1-1, the V gene TRBV11-2, with D possibly TRBD1 on 6 matching bases. The CDR3 extends over 14 amino acids. V lost 5 bases to trimming and J lost 4 bases, with 14 bases between them. Germline CDR1 and CDR2: SGHAT and FQNNGV. CDR3 sequence: CASSLGQTLTEAFF. DNA of the CDR3: TGTGCCAGCAGCCTAGGACAGACTCTCACTGAAGCTTTCTTT.

This chain uses TRBV7-2 with TRBJ2-1, with 9 bases identical to TRBD2. The germline gives CDR1 SGHTA, CDR2 FQGNSA. The junction had 3 bases not matched to a gene; V was cut back by 5 bases and J by 1 base. The CDR3 sequence is 15 residues long. The CDR3 is CASSRAGGSYNEQFF. The CDR3 DNA follows: TGTGCCAGCAGCCGAGCGGGGGGTTCCTACAATGAGCAGTTCTTC.

CDR3 sequence reads: CASSRRGTGRINTDTQYF. The CDR3 region has the DNA TGTGCCAGCAGCCGACGGGGGACAGGGAGGATTAACACAGATACGCAGTATTTT. V is TRBV7-9 and J is TRBJ2-3, with 9 bases matching TRBD1. This CDR3 is built from 18 residues. The germline V gene encodes CDR1 SEHNR and CDR2 FQNEAQ (reference sequence). The V gene end was trimmed by 5 bases and the J gene end by 2 bases; junction bases not matched to a gene: 14.

The chain employs TRBV7-3 and TRBJ2-1, with D perhaps given as TRBD1 or TRBD2 (5 bases each). The CDR3 runs 15 residues. Germline CDR1 is SGHTA and CDR2 is FQGTGA. V was pared by 6 bases and J by 3 bases, with 15 bases between. The CDR3 is CASRPPGTDYNEQFF. CDR3 coding DNA: TGTGCCAGCAGGCCCCCGGGGACGGACTACAATGAGCAGTTCTTC.